These 26 T cell receptor beta chains came from one sample sequenced in a study of early T cells in non-severe SARS-CoV-2 infection. Each CDR3 protein is one row after TCRdb ran MiXCR on the 5' RACE reads. The data hold tens of thousands of distinct CDR3 sequences, with around 5% observed a single time. The sequenced sample was whole blood, obtained at baseline. These receptors were collected from an adult who was a healthcare worker with PCR-confirmed SARS-CoV-2 infection or an uninfected control (not recorded which).

This clonotype was recorded at least ten times. The genes are TRBV28 and TRBJ2-7; D is perhaps TRBD1 (6 bases). Looked up from germline, CDR1 is MDHEN and CDR2 is SYDVKM. This CDR3 is built from 13 residues. Trimming shortened V by 7 bases and J by 7 bases, and 17 bases separated the two germline ends. CDR3 bases: TGTGCCAGCATATCCCAGGGGCTTTGGGAGCAGTACTTC. This encodes CASISQGLWEQYF.

This clonotype has at least ten counts. The chain employs TRBV27 and TRBJ1-2, with TRBD1 identical over 10 bases. The trim removed 5 bases at V and 4 bases at J, leaving 10 bases unmatched. CDR3 size: 16 residues. Germline assignment: CDR1 MNHEY and CDR2 SMNVEV (reference sequence). The CDR3 DNA reads as TGTGCCAGCAGTCCCGTTCGTAGACAGGGGGCCTATGGCTACACCTTC. Protein: CASSPVRRQGAYGYTF.

This clonotype was recorded many times. The chain has TRBV6-1 and TRBJ2-7, with a possible D match to TRBD2 (5 bases). V was shortened by 6 bases and J by 7 bases, with 10 bases between the two germline ends. The CDR3 runs 11 residues. Germline lookup yields CDR1 MNHNS and CDR2 SASEGT. The CDR3 sequence is CASSPSLEQYF. The CDR3 nucleotides are TGTGCCAGCAGCCCTAGCCTTGAGCAGTACTTC.

This clonotype was seen more than once but under ten times. The V gene is TRBV7-2, the J gene TRBJ2-5; D might be TRBD2 (5 bases). Germline V gene sequence: CDR1 SGHTA, CDR2 FQGNSA. CDR3 length: 18 amino acids. V shed 1 base and J shed 1 base, with 19 bases lying between them. CDR3 amino acids: CASSLVGGLGRRQETQYF. CDR3 DNA: TGTGCCAGCAGCTTAGTAGGAGGCCTTGGCAGGCGCCAAGAGACCCAGTACTTC.

There are a few counts of this clonotype. This chain uses TRBV7-6 with TRBJ1-1, with D tentatively TRBD1 (6 bases). CDR1 and CDR2 (germline): SGHVS, FNYEAQ. The CDR3 is 14 amino acids. V was cut by 6 bases and J by 0 bases, with 11 bases left in between. The CDR3 sequence is CASSPTGMNTEAFF. CDR3 nucleotide sequence: TGTGCCAGCAGTCCTACAGGGATGAACACTGAAGCTTTCTTT.

This clonotype was observed at least ten times. The J gene is TRBJ2-7, the V gene TRBV6-5; D unresolved. Germline assignment: CDR1 MNHEY and CDR2 SVGAGI. CDR3 size: 13 residues. Trimming removed 0 bases from V and 5 bases from J, with 8 bases in between. CDR3 amino acids: CASSYSARNEQYF. As DNA, the CDR3 is TGTGCCAGCAGTTACTCAGCACGAAACGAGCAGTACTTC.

This clonotype was counted ten times or more. This sequence joins TRBV30 and TRBJ1-5; D gene uncertain. CDR1 and CDR2 from the germline V gene are GTSNPN and SVGIG (reference sequence). The CDR3 covers 15 residues. Trimming removed 2 bases from V and 5 bases from J, with 16 bases in between. The CDR3 region has the DNA TGTGCCTGGAGTTCCACCCGGGGTCCCCATCAGCCCCAGCATTTT. This translates into CAWSSTRGPHQPQHF.

This clonotype was seen repeatedly, ten times or more. The J gene is TRBJ2-7, the V gene TRBV6-1, with 7 positions matching TRBD1. Germline V gives CDR1 MNHNS, CDR2 SASEGT. CDR3 length: 13 residues. V lost 4 bases and J lost 3; bases outside the gene matches: 3. The CDR3 sequence: CASSATGDYEQYF. CDR3 coding DNA: TGTGCCAGCAGTGCTACAGGGGACTACGAGCAGTACTTC.

This clonotype was seen only a few times. This sequence joins TRBV11-3 and TRBJ2-2, with TRBD2 matching 8 bases. The length of the CDR3 is 17 residues. V gave up 5 bases and J gave up 2 bases; unmatched junction bases: 10. Germline V gives CDR1 SGHNT, CDR2 YENEEA. This CDR3 reads CASSPRRGGINTGELFF. The CDR3 nucleotides are TGTGCCAGCAGCCCCCGTCGCGGGGGGATCAACACCGGGGAGCTGTTTTTT.

CDR3 DNA sequence: TGTGCCAGCAGTGCGACTAGCGGGCCCCAAGAGACCCAGTACTTC. It translates to CASSATSGPQETQYF. The chain is built from TRBV27 and TRBJ2-5; the match to TRBD2 covers 10 bases. J lost 1 base, V lost 5 bases, and 4 bases had no gene match. There are 15 residues in the CDR3. Germline V gives CDR1 MNHEY, CDR2 SMNVEV (reference sequence).

In its sample, this clonotype was seen many times. The chain uses TRBV30 and TRBJ1-2; no definite D call. This CDR3 is built from 11 residues. Trimming left V 3 bases short and J 4 bases short, with 6 bases between. From germline, CDR1 is GTSNPN and CDR2 SVGIG (reference sequence). CDR3 nucleotides: TGTGCCTGGAGGACGGCCTATGGCTACACCTTC. Its protein product is CAWRTAYGYTF. The variable domain in full, with the rest retrieved from reference TRBV30 and TRBJ1-2, is SQTIHQWPATLVQPVGSPLSLECTVEGTSNPNLYWYRQAAGRGLQLLFYSVGIGQISSEVPQNLSASRPQDRQFILSSKKLLLSDSGFYLCAWRTAYGYTFGSGTRLTVV.

This clonotype was observed many times. The germline gene is not matched at one end of the junction; a read error may be the cause. The chain uses TRBV24-1 and TRBJ1-3; D unresolved. From germline, CDR1 is KGHDR and CDR2 SFDVKD. The CDR3 sequence is 16 residues long. CDR3 sequence reads: CATSEDDRHSENTIYF. CDR3 nucleotide sequence: TGTGCCACCAGTGAGGACGACCGCCACTCTGAAAACACCATATATTTT.

J is TRBJ1-3 and V is TRBV4-1; possibly TRBD1 for D (6 bases). V was cut by 4 bases and J by 6 bases, with 13 bases left in between. This CDR3 has 14 residues. Per germline, CDR1 MGHRA and CDR2 YSYEKL. The CDR3 spells CASSLPRGENTIYF. The CDR3 coding sequence is TGCGCCAGCAGCCTCCCCAGGGGAGAAAACACCATATATTTT.

This clonotype was picked up a small number of times. The chain uses TRBV20-1 and TRBJ2-7; tentatively, D is TRBD2 (5 bases). The CDR3 runs 14 residues. From germline, CDR1 is DFQATT and CDR2 SNEGSKA (reference sequence). The V and J ends lost 0 bases and 2 bases respectively, with 11 bases between them. The CDR3 here is CSARDLRAAYEQYF. The CDR3 nucleotides are TGCAGTGCTAGAGATTTGAGAGCGGCCTACGAGCAGTACTTC.

Many counts were recorded for this clonotype. V gene TRBV7-2 combines with J gene TRBJ2-7; TRBD2 is a possible D gene (7 bases). Trimming cost V 2 bases and J 2 bases, with 10 bases left between them. CDR3 length: 14 amino acids. CDR1 SGHTA and CDR2 FQGNSA come from the germline V gene. CDR3 nucleotides: TGTGCCAGCAGCTTAAGGGGGGGGACCTACGAGCAGTACTTC. It translates to CASSLRGGTYEQYF.

This clonotype was counted ten times or more. The chain combines TRBV6-1 with TRBJ2-1, with D hard to call. Trimming shortened V by 0 bases and J by 12 bases, and 9 bases separated the two germline ends. The CDR3 sequence is 12 residues long. Germline V gene lookup returns CDR1 MNHNS and CDR2 SASEGT. The CDR3 nucleotides read TGTGCCAGCAGTGAAGCGCGACGCGGGCAGTTCTTC. Translated, it gives CASSEARRGQFF.

The gene calls are TRBV5-1 and TRBJ2-7; 14 nucleotides line up with TRBD2. After removal of 4 bases from V and 0 bases from J, the junction contained 9 bases not matched to a gene. Germline-derived CDR1 and CDR2 are SGHRS and YFSETQ. This CDR3 comprises 18 residues. DNA for the CDR3: TGCGCCAGCAGCGGGGGACTAGCGGGAGAGATCAGCTCCTACGAGCAGTACTTC. Translation gives CASSGGLAGEISSYEQYF.

In this sample, this clonotype turned up many times. The chain is built from TRBV6-6 and TRBJ1-5; possible D gene TRBD1, 6 bases. CDR3 size: 15 residues. Germline V gene data show CDR1 as MNHNY and CDR2 as SVGAGI (reference sequence). Trimming cost V 5 bases and J 4 bases, with 15 bases left between them. This CDR3 is CASSAQGRGNQPQHF. The CDR3 coding sequence is TGTGCCAGCAGTGCACAGGGACGGGGGAATCAGCCCCAGCATTTT.

This clonotype has more than one count but fewer than ten. The chain uses TRBV28 and TRBJ2-7; TRBD2 agrees at 7 bases. The CDR3 sequence is 15 residues long. The germline gives CDR1 MDHEN, CDR2 SYDVKM. V shed 4 bases, J shed 5 bases, and the junction held 11 bases outside the gene matches. CDR3 bases: TGTGCCAGCAGTTCGGCCGGGGGGATTACCCACGAGCAGTACTTC. Translating gives CASSSAGGITHEQYF.

The rearrangement links TRBV24-1 to TRBJ1-2; a weak D match, TRBD1 (6 bases). The CDR3 contains 16 residues. V was clipped by 3 bases and J by 8 bases, with 21 bases between them. The V gene's germline CDR1 is KGHDR and CDR2 SFDVKD. The CDR3 is CATSDNMTGLAWGYTF. The DNA for the CDR3 is TGTGCCACCAGTGATAACATGACAGGACTGGCTTGGGGCTACACCTTC.

This clonotype was recorded many times. This rearrangement joins TRBV5-1 to TRBJ2-1, with 12 positions matching TRBD2. The CDR3 is 18 amino acids. V lost 4 bases to trimming and J lost 9 bases; unmatched junction nucleotides: 17. Germline CDR1 and CDR2: SGHRS and YFSETQ. CDR3 bases: TGCGCCAGCAGCCCACCAGGAAGACTAGCGGGAGAACACGGTGAGCAGTTCTTC. Its protein is CASSPPGRLAGEHGEQFF.

This clonotype was recorded a few times. J is TRBJ2-1 and V is TRBV7-7; 9 bases are shared with TRBD2. V lost 2 bases and J lost 6; bases outside the gene matches: 5. CDR1 is SSHAT, CDR2 FNYEAQ, per germline (reference sequence). CDR3 size: 15 residues. The CDR3 DNA reads TGTGCCAGCAGCTTAAACGAAGCGGGAGGCAATGAGCAGTTCTTC. This codes for CASSLNEAGGNEQFF.

A single count supports this clonotype. One end of the junction fails to match germline, which may point to a read error. The CDR3 loop reads CASKVSGSSPYDQYF. As DNA, the CDR3 is TGTGCCAGCAAGGTTTCAGGGTCTTCCCCCTACGATCAGTACTTC. The rearrangement joins TRBV2 to TRBJ2-7; weak D call: TRBD1 (5 bases). The germline gives CDR1 SNHLY, CDR2 FYNNEI. CDR3 length: 15 amino acids. The entire variable domain, with the rest obtained from reference TRBV2 and TRBJ2-7, is as follows: EPEVTQTPSHQVTQMGQEVILRCVPISNHLYFYWYRQILGQKVEFLVSFYNNEISEKSEIFDDQFSVERPDGSNFTLKIRSTKLEDSAMYFCASKVSGSSPYDQYFGPGTRLTVT.

This clonotype appeared many times. The chain is built from TRBV12-3 or TRBV12-4 and TRBJ2-5; 12 bases line up with TRBD2. This CDR3 comprises 17 residues. With V trimmed by 6 bases and J by 2 bases, 10 bases remained unmatched. CDR3 in DNA: TGTGCCAGCAGCAACGGGACTAGCGGGCACATTCAAGAGACCCAGTACTTC. It is translated as CASSNGTSGHIQETQYF.

The chain joins TRBV27 to TRBJ2-5; TRBD1 matches at 7 bases. J was trimmed by 1 base and V by 4 bases; bases with no gene match: 6. The CDR3 sequence is 15 residues long. Per the germline V gene, CDR1 is MNHEY and CDR2 is SMNVEV (reference sequence). The CDR3 nucleotides read TGTGCCAGCAGTTCCTTAGGGGGCGGCCAAGAGACCCAGTACTTC. Its translation is CASSSLGGGQETQYF.

This clonotype counts as large. This rearrangement joins TRBV27 to TRBJ2-7; D is perhaps TRBD1 (5 bases). Trimming removed 0 bases at V and 4 bases at J, with 16 bases between. CDR3 length equals 16 residues. Germline CDR1 is MNHEY and CDR2 is SMNVEV (reference sequence). This CDR3 reads CASSLSVSTTAYEQYF. CDR3 DNA sequence: TGTGCCAGCAGTTTATCGGTAAGCACGACAGCTTACGAGCAGTACTTC.